This TCR beta chain was captured by sequencing in a study of CD8+ T cells in alopecia areata. The overall study: Treated patients received oral tofacitinib, 5 to 10 mg twice daily. Tofacitinib treatment spanned 6 to 18 months, with 6 months off drug afterward.

Specimens obtained from alopecia areata patients comprised lesional scalp punch biopsies and peripheral blood. RNA, once extracted, was reverse transcribed into cDNA for use as the sequencing template. TCRdb's copy holds only in-frame clones and misses some; the assay was immunoSEQ multiplex PCR. The sample holds 120,000 to 150,000 clones, around 87% seen once. From germline, CDR1 is ENHRY and CDR2 SYGVKD. Trimming pared 4 bases from V and 7 bases from J, leaving 13 bases between. The CDR3 has 14 residues. The material was CD8+ T cells sorted from blood, obtained at week 0. This TCR was recovered from a human donor with alopecia areata. V usage is TRBV10-3 and J usage is TRBJ1-4; no definite D call. The CDR3 is CAISVSGAGEKLFF. DNA of the CDR3: TGTGCCATCAGTGTATCGGGCGCGGGTGAAAAACTGTTTTTT.